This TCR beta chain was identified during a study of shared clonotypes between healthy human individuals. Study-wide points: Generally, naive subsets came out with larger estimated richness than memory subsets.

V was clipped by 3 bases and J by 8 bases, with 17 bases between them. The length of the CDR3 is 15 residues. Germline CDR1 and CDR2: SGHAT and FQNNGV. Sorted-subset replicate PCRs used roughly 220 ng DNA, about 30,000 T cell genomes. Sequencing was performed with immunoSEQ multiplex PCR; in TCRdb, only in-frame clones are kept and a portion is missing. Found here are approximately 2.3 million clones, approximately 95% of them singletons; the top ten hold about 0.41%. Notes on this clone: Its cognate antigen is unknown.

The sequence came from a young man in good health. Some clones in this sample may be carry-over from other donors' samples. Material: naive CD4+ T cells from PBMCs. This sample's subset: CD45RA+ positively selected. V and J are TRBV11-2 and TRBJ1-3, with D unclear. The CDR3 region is CASSFHPGAIDTIYF. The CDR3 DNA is TGTGCCAGCAGCTTCCACCCGGGTGCGATAGACACCATATATTTT.